The 4 T cell receptor beta chains below all came from one sample that was sequenced in a study of shared clonotypes between healthy human individuals. Some clones are missing from TCRdb's copy, which holds only in-frame ones; the method was immunoSEQ multiplex PCR. Here the sample spans about 710,000 clones, 72% being singletons. The specimen was memory CD4+ T cells sorted from blood. Subset specified: CD45RA-negative fraction. The receptors come from a woman aged 25 to 39 in good health.

V and J are TRBV28 and TRBJ2-1; 10 bases line up with TRBD2. The CDR3 consists of 15 residues. V was clipped by 5 bases and J by 9 bases; unmatched bases: 10. Germline V gene sequence: CDR1 MDHEN, CDR2 SYDVKM. The CDR3 spells CASSLSGRANFEQFF. Here the CDR3 DNA reads TGTGCCAGCAGTCTGAGCGGGAGGGCCAACTTTGAGCAGTTCTTC.

The chain combines TRBV5-6 with TRBJ2-5; D remains ambiguous. V gave up 0 bases and J gave up 8 bases, with 11 bases separating them. The germline V gene encodes CDR1 SGHDT and CDR2 YYEEEE. The CDR3 extends over 13 amino acids. The CDR3 is CASSLGRRVTQYF. As DNA, the CDR3 is TGTGCCAGCAGCTTGGGGCGTCGGGTAACCCAGTACTTC.

The chain uses TRBV5-1 and TRBJ2-3; D is unresolved. Trimming took 0 bases from V and 2 from J, leaving 10 bases between them. Per germline, CDR1 SGHRS and CDR2 YFSETQ. The CDR3 length is 15 residues. CDR3 DNA sequence: TGCGCCAGCAGCTTGGGTGGGCCAGACACAGATACGCAGTATTTT. Translated: CASSLGGPDTDTQYF.

The CDR3 loop is CASSLFRDQETQYF. CDR3 coding DNA: TGTGCCAGCAGTTTATTTCGGGACCAAGAGACCCAGTACTTC. The chain links TRBV28 to TRBJ2-5; no clear D. Germline V gives CDR1 MDHEN, CDR2 SYDVKM. Trimming cost V 1 base and J 0 bases, with 6 bases left between them. The CDR3 covers 14 residues.